This T cell receptor beta chain emerged from a study of T cell responses to AZD1222 COVID-19 vaccine. Losses at the gene ends were 2 bases for V and 8 bases for J; bases not matched to a gene: 8. Germline loops: CDR1 MNHEY, CDR2 SVGAGI. The CDR3 runs to 15 residues. The protocol was immunoSEQ multiplex PCR, while the TCRdb copy is restricted to in-frame clones and leaves out a portion. The sample consists of about 150,000 clones, around 88% of them appearing once. In regard to this clone: Its antigen is still unknown.

Study results and caveats: Spike-specific TCRs gained breadth and depth after people received two AZD1222 doses. Most donors were white British and more were female, and clonal diversity was possibly underestimated. Seropositive at baseline were only six AZD1222 recipients.

The specimen comprised peripheral blood, sampled 28 days after the second AZD1222 dose. This clonotype originated in an adult who received the AZD1222 COVID-19 vaccine. This chain uses TRBV6-5 with TRBJ1-2; the match to TRBD1 covers 10 bases. CDR3 amino acids: CASSYPGGTGEGYTF. The DNA of the CDR3 is TGTGCCAGCAGTTACCCCGGAGGGACAGGGGAGGGCTACACCTTC.